The 23 T cell receptor beta chains below come from one sample, sequenced in a study of T cells after yellow fever vaccination. TCRdb analysed the 5' RACE reads with MiXCR anew, one entry per CDR3 protein. The repertoire consists of some 110,000 distinct CDR3 sequences, with 7.2% occurring once and the leading ten covering approximately 2.7%. This sample comprised CD4+ T cells sorted from PBMCs, obtained approximately 40 days after the first yellow fever vaccination. The receptors come from a man between 18 and 29 years old who received the YFV17D yellow fever vaccine.

In this sample, this clonotype turned up many times. This chain connects TRBV24-1 to TRBJ2-1; no clear D. This CDR3 is built from 15 residues. Trimming took off 4 bases at V and 9 bases at J, with 18 bases between the two ends. Per germline, CDR1 KGHDR and CDR2 SFDVKD. Written as DNA, the CDR3 is TGTGCCACCAGTGACCGGTGGGTCCTAGGTGGTGAGCAGTTCTTC. Translating gives CATSDRWVLGGEQFF.

The table lists this clonotype with many counts. The V and J genes are TRBV7-9 and TRBJ1-1, with no clear D. CDR1 is SEHNR, CDR2 FQNEAQ, per germline (reference sequence). Trimming left V 5 bases short and J 5 bases short, with 12 bases between. The CDR3 sequence is 13 residues long. The CDR3 region has the DNA TGTGCCAGCAGCCCCACCGTATGGACTGAAGCTTTCTTT. This translates into CASSPTVWTEAFF.

The V call is TRBV7-2, the J call TRBJ1-2, with 11 nucleotides matching TRBD1. V was pared by 3 bases and J by 8 bases, with 5 bases of the junction left unmatched. Germline lookup yields CDR1 SGHTA and CDR2 FQGNSA. The CDR3 has 14 amino acids. CDR3 in amino acids: CASSLYRDRGGYTF. In DNA, the CDR3 is TGTGCCAGCAGCTTGTACCGGGACAGGGGGGGCTACACCTTC.

This clonotype was found many times. This rearrangement joins TRBV5-5 to TRBJ2-5; D not resolved. Between the trimmed V and J ends, which lost 0 bases and 0 bases, there was a span of 6 bases. The CDR3 is made up of 14 amino acids. The germline V gene encodes CDR1 SGHKS and CDR2 YYEKEE (reference sequence). The CDR3 nucleotides are TGTGCCAGCAGCTTGGGGAACAACCAAGAGACCCAGTACTTC. Amino acids: CASSLGNNQETQYF. The full variable domain, in which reference TRBV5-5 and TRBJ2-5 provide the parts outside the CDR3, is DAGVTQSPTHLIKTRGQQVTLRCSPISGHKSVSWYQQVLGQGPQFIFQYYEKEERGRGNFPDRFSARQFPNYSSELNVNALLLGDSALYLCASSLGNNQETQYFGPGTRLLVL.

This clonotype has at least ten counts. V is TRBV11-2 and J is TRBJ2-3; the D is unclear. Germline V gives CDR1 SGHAT, CDR2 FQNNGV. V lost 2 bases to trimming and J lost 2 bases, with 5 bases between them. The CDR3 spans 13 residues. CDR3 loop: CASSLSHTDTQYF. The CDR3, as DNA: TGTGCCAGCAGCTTAAGTCACACAGATACGCAGTATTTT. Filled out from reference TRBV11-2 and TRBJ2-3, the complete variable domain reads EAGVAQSPRYKIIEKRQSVAFWCNPISGHATLYWYQQILGQGPKLLIQFQNNGVVDDSQLPKDRFSAERLKGVDSTLKIQPAKLEDSAVYLCASSLSHTDTQYFGPGTRLTVL.

This clonotype was recorded at least ten times. This rearrangement joins TRBV20-1 to TRBJ1-5, with D possibly TRBD1 on 6 matching bases. V gave up 2 bases and J gave up 4 bases, with 9 bases separating them. The CDR3 covers 13 residues. Germline V lookup: CDR1 DFQATT, CDR2 SNEGSKA (reference sequence). The CDR3 region has the DNA TGCAGTGCTAGATGGCAGGGGAATCAGCCCCAGCATTTT. This codes for CSARWQGNQPQHF.

This clonotype was seen ten or more times. The chain combines TRBV5-1 with TRBJ2-1; D remains unclear. The length of the CDR3 is 15 residues. CDR1 SGHRS and CDR2 YFSETQ come from the germline V gene. Trimming stripped 2 bases from V and 7 bases from J, with 16 bases between. The CDR3 sequence: CASSFTPLGLNEQFF. The DNA of the CDR3 is TGCGCCAGCAGCTTTACCCCCCTCGGGCTGAATGAGCAGTTCTTC.

In its sample, this clonotype was seen many times. The chain joins TRBV5-5 to TRBJ2-3; a possible D gene is TRBD2 (6 bases). The CDR3 is 16 residues long. V was pared by 4 bases and J by 2 bases, with 17 bases between. The germline gives CDR1 SGHKS, CDR2 YYEKEE (reference sequence). CDR3 in amino acids: CASSPLTGAPTDTQYF. The CDR3 DNA reads as TGTGCCAGCAGCCCCCTGACGGGAGCCCCCACAGATACGCAGTATTTT.

As regards this clonotype: A much larger clone lies a single base off, so this may be a read error. The rearrangement joins TRBV28 to TRBJ2-5; D possibly matches TRBD1 or TRBD2 (5 bases each). CDR3 length equals 13 residues. CDR1 and CDR2 (germline): MDHEN, SYDVKM. DNA of the CDR3: TGTACCAGCAGCCGGGGACCACGGGAGACCCAGTACTTC. It specifies CTSSRGPRETQYF.

The chain employs TRBV9 and TRBJ2-3; D not resolved. CDR3 length equals 14 residues. Deletions cut 0 bases from V and 2 bases from J, with 7 bases between. Germline lookup yields CDR1 SGDLS and CDR2 YYNGEE. The CDR3 region is CASSVEGFTDTQYF. In DNA, the CDR3 is TGTGCCAGCAGCGTAGAAGGCTTCACAGATACGCAGTATTTT.

This clonotype was seen repeatedly, ten times or more. The V and J genes are TRBV6-2 or TRBV6-3 and TRBJ2-7, with a tentative D call TRBD2 (6 bases). Germline CDR1 is MNHEY and CDR2 is SVGEGT. CDR3 length: 16 amino acids. V lost 2 bases and J lost 5, with 19 bases in between. CDR3 coding DNA: TGTGCCAGCAGTTACCGGGACGCCGGAGGGGCTAACGAGCAGTACTTC. Its protein is CASSYRDAGGANEQYF.

There are a few counts of this clonotype. This chain uses TRBV19 with TRBJ2-2; 8 bases map to TRBD1. Germline V gene sequence: CDR1 LNHDA, CDR2 SQIVND (reference sequence). Trimming removed 2 bases from V and 5 bases from J; junction bases left unmatched: 10. This CDR3 has 17 amino acids. The CDR3 is CASSISRLRGHTGELFF. The CDR3 coding sequence is TGTGCCAGTAGTATATCTCGCCTCAGGGGGCATACCGGGGAGCTGTTTTTT. Full variable domain (outside the CDR3, taken from reference TRBV19 and TRBJ2-2): DGGITQSPKYLFRKEGQNVTLSCEQNLNHDAMYWYRQDPGQGLRLIYYSQIVNDFQKGDIAEGYSVSREKKESFPLTVTSAQKNPTAFYLCASSISRLRGHTGELFFGEGSRLTVL.

This clonotype was seen more than once but under ten times. The V call is TRBV5-1, the J call TRBJ2-2; 12 positions agree with TRBD2. With V trimmed by 4 bases and J by 2 bases, 3 bases remained unmatched. The CDR3 consists of 16 residues. The germline gives CDR1 SGHRS, CDR2 YFSETQ. The CDR3 region is CASSGGLAGNTGELFF. The CDR3 region has the DNA TGCGCCAGCAGCGGCGGACTAGCGGGAAACACCGGGGAGCTGTTTTTT.

This clonotype was observed many times. CDR3 protein: CASSPGGTQQETQYF. The CDR3 DNA follows: TGTGCCAGCTCACCGGGAGGGACACAACAAGAGACCCAGTACTTC. This chain connects TRBV18 to TRBJ2-5; D is perhaps TRBD2 (7 bases). V gave up 3 bases and J gave up 2 bases, with 13 bases separating them. The CDR3 runs 15 residues. Germline CDR1 KGHSH, CDR2 LQKENI.

This clonotype appeared many times. This chain links TRBV7-2 with TRBJ2-7; possible D gene TRBD2, 5 bases. The CDR3 has 15 residues. CDR1 is SGHTA, CDR2 FQGNSA, per germline. V was clipped by 1 base and J by 4 bases, with 14 bases between them. In DNA form, the CDR3 reads TGTGCCAGCAGCTTAGGAGGGTCCAGTCTTTACGAGCAGTACTTC. Amino acids: CASSLGGSSLYEQYF.

This clonotype was seen many times. The chain recombines TRBV2 with TRBJ1-3, with no clear D. The length of the CDR3 is 15 residues. Trimming shortened V by 2 bases and J by 1 base, and 9 bases separated the two germline ends. Germline V lookup: CDR1 SNHLY, CDR2 FYNNEI. The CDR3 here is CASSEQRASGNTIYF. CDR3 DNA sequence: TGTGCCAGCAGTGAACAGAGGGCTTCTGGAAACACCATATATTTT.

This clonotype was seen repeatedly, ten times or more. The chain employs TRBV7-2 and TRBJ1-5; 10 bases match TRBD1. Per the germline V gene, CDR1 is SGHTA and CDR2 is FQGNSA. Trimming cost V 4 bases and J 11 bases; bases outside gene matches: 2. The CDR3 covers 12 residues. The CDR3 region has the DNA TGTGCCAGCAGCTGGACAGGGGGAGCCCAGCATTTT. This gives the protein CASSWTGGAQHF.

This clonotype has ten or more counts. The chain carries TRBV29-1 and TRBJ2-5, with D maybe TRBD1 (7 bases). Per germline, CDR1 SQVTM and CDR2 ANQGSEA. Trimming pared 5 bases from V and 4 bases from J, leaving 17 bases between. This CDR3 region has 14 residues. The CDR3 DNA reads TGCAGCGTTCAGACAGGGTTGGAGGGAGAGACCCAGTACTTC. Protein product: CSVQTGLEGETQYF.

There are a few counts of this clonotype. CDR3 region: CSTHGNTNTGELFF. CDR3 nucleotide sequence: TGCAGTACTCACGGGAATACGAACACCGGGGAGCTGTTTTTT. This rearrangement joins TRBV20-1 to TRBJ2-2, with D perhaps TRBD2 (5 bases). V lost 8 bases, J lost 0 bases, and 13 bases lay in between. Germline-derived CDR1 and CDR2 are DFQATT and SNEGSKA (reference sequence). CDR3 length: 14 amino acids.

This clonotype appeared many times. The chain recombines TRBV7-2 with TRBJ1-6; TRBD1 is a possible D gene (5 bases). The CDR3 length is 15 residues. Germline V lookup: CDR1 SGHTA, CDR2 FQGNSA. Trimming left V 2 bases short and J 5 bases short, with 10 bases between. The CDR3 coding sequence is TGTGCCAGCAGCTTATCGGGGCCTCATAATTCACCCCTCCACTTT. Its translation is CASSLSGPHNSPLHF.

This clonotype was found many times. The chain is built from TRBV5-1 and TRBJ2-7; 7 nucleotides match TRBD1. This CDR3 is 13 amino acids long. Per the germline V gene, CDR1 is SGHRS and CDR2 is YFSETQ. Trimming cost V 5 bases and J 7 bases; bases outside gene matches: 9. The CDR3 protein is CASSRTGDREQYV. CDR3 DNA: TGCGCCAGCAGTCGTACAGGGGATCGGGAGCAGTACGTC.

This clonotype was counted at least ten times. The chain combines TRBV20-1 with TRBJ1-2, with 8 bases fitting TRBD1. Germline assignment: CDR1 DFQATT and CDR2 SNEGSKA (reference sequence). This CDR3 has 13 amino acids. J lost 6 bases, V lost 4 bases, and 7 bases had no gene match. DNA for the CDR3: TGCAGTGCTACGTTAGAGACAGGGGATGGCTACACCTTC. Protein: CSATLETGDGYTF.

This clonotype was seen at least ten times. J is TRBJ1-6 and V is TRBV20-1; D is ambiguous. The CDR3 totals 13 residues. The germline V gene has CDR1 DFQATT and CDR2 SNEGSKA (reference sequence). V dropped 0 bases and J dropped 10 bases, with 10 bases sitting between them. The CDR3 DNA reads TGCAGTGCTAGAGAATCAAGGTTCTCACCCCTCCACTTT. Protein product: CSARESRFSPLHF.